The T cell receptor (beta chain) described here comes from a study of blood T cells in healthy people across ages. Study context: Researchers report that template switching captured about one barcoded beta molecule per two T cells. The study, taken as a whole, reports: Older age coincided with a roughly linear decline in TCR beta diversity per million T cells. Because sorting was not performed, PBMCs prevented conclusive naive versus antigen-experienced comparison.

This clonotype was seen repeatedly, ten times or more. Its cognate antigen is unknown. The junction and the germline gene differ at one end; a read error may be behind it. Germline assignment: CDR1 SGHRS and CDR2 YFSETQ. This CDR3 is built from 13 residues. The amount of total RNA extracted per sample was at least 6 micrograms. A second PCR, run for 7 to 11 cycles, used a sample-barcoded 5' primer plus a J-beta primer mix. TCRdb reprocessed the 5' RACE reads via MiXCR and lists one record per CDR3 protein. The sample contains some 1.5 million distinct CDR3 sequences, roughly 27% of which appear only once.

The sample consisted of blood. This clonotype originated in a woman in her twenties or thirties in good health. The rearrangement links TRBV5-1 to TRBJ2-5, with a possible D match to TRBD1 (6 bases). This CDR3 reads CASSSQGEETQYF. CDR3 nucleotides: TGTGCCAGCAGCTCACAGGGAGAGGAGACCCAGTACTTC.